This TCR beta chain was identified in a study of T-cell reconstitution after alpha-beta-depleted transplantation in children. The TCRbeta library was prepared with unique molecular identifiers. TCRdb reprocessed the PCR reads with MiXCR, giving one entry per CDR3 protein. The data show 200,000 to 300,000 distinct CDR3 sequences, with 24% seen just once and 4% to 5.5% held by the top ten. This clonotype was counted ten times or more. Losses at the gene ends were 6 bases for V and 4 bases for J; bases not matched to a gene: 7. The CDR3 totals 15 residues. This TCR derives from a female patient aged 2 to 10 who had a stem cell transplant for congenital amegakaryocytic thrombocytopenia, so the T cells may come from the graft donor. Source: PBMCs, mostly from graft donor cells, taken 360 days after TCRalphabeta/CD19-depleted stem cell transplant. The chain has TRBV12-3 or TRBV12-4 and TRBJ2-1; 9 nucleotides match TRBD2. CDR3 nucleotide sequence: TGTGCCAGCAGCGCGGGGGGGACCCCGTACAATGAGCAGTTCTTC. Protein sequence: CASSAGGTPYNEQFF.